A single sample is the source of the 11 T cell receptor beta chains below, sequenced in a study of human T cells and chemical hapten exposure. Using its own MiXCR run on the RACE reads, TCRdb lists one record per CDR3 protein. The sample lists a few hundred thousand distinct CDR3 sequences; approximately 8.6% were seen once. Stated time point: pre-sensitization, week 0. The sample's treatment: therapeutic diphenylcyclopropenone sensitization with weekly scalp DPC. This specimen consisted of whole blood, obtained in connection with sensitization to the hapten diphenylcyclopropenone (DPC). The receptors were sampled from a woman in her forties with alopecia areata. Some clones in this sample may be carry-over from other donors' samples.

This clonotype was seen at least ten times. The chain couples TRBV29-1 to TRBJ2-7; TRBD1 might be the D (5 bases). Germline V gene lookup returns CDR1 SQVTM and CDR2 ANQGSEA. V gave up 4 bases and J gave up 1 base, with 8 bases separating them. CDR3 length equals 12 residues. CDR3: CSVAKGSYEQYF. The DNA of the CDR3 is TGCAGCGTTGCAAAGGGGTCCTACGAGCAGTACTTC.

This clonotype was counted at least ten times. Written as DNA, the CDR3 is TGTGCCAGCAGTTACCGAGGCCGGGCCCACGAGCAGTACTTC. This codes for CASSYRGRAHEQYF. This chain joins TRBV6-2 or TRBV6-3 and TRBJ2-7; D not certain. This CDR3 has 14 residues. CDR1 and CDR2 (germline): MNHEY, SVGEGT. V gave up 2 bases and J gave up 5 bases, with 13 bases separating them.

This chain uses TRBV5-6 with TRBJ1-2; the match to TRBD1 covers 8 bases. The CDR3 is made up of 15 amino acids. The germline V gene encodes CDR1 SGHDT and CDR2 YYEEEE. The V segment lost 2 bases and the J segment 7 bases; nucleotides outside the gene matches: 10. CDR3 sequence: CASSFRPVDRAGYTF. The CDR3 bases are TGTGCCAGCAGCTTTCGTCCCGTGGACAGGGCTGGCTACACCTTC.

This clonotype was counted many times. The V gene is TRBV12-3 or TRBV12-4, the J gene TRBJ1-2; no firm D call. V was cut by 1 base and J by 8 bases, with 11 bases left in between. There are 13 residues in the CDR3. Here the CDR3 reads CASSLVSGTGYTF. The CDR3, as DNA: TGTGCCAGCAGTTTAGTATCGGGTACCGGCTACACCTTC.

This clonotype has more than one count but fewer than ten. This chain links TRBV7-2 with TRBJ2-3; the match to TRBD2 covers 10 bases. With 4 bases clipped from V and 1 base from J, the junction kept 5 bases outside the gene matches. The germline V gene encodes CDR1 SGHTA and CDR2 FQGNSA. The CDR3 loop spans 16 amino acids. The CDR3 DNA follows: TGTGCCAGCAGCTGGCTAGCGGGAGTGGGCACAGATACGCAGTATTTT. This codes for CASSWLAGVGTDTQYF.

The CDR3 region has the DNA TGTGCCAGCAGTTTGGTGTTTCGCGGGAGGGCTACCAACGAGCAGTACTTC. This translates into CASSLVFRGRATNEQYF. V gene TRBV12-3 or TRBV12-4 combines with J gene TRBJ2-7; TRBD2 agrees at 9 bases. The CDR3 sequence is 17 residues long. V dropped 3 bases and J dropped 5; count of bases not matched to a gene: 14.

The chain employs TRBV3-1 and TRBJ2-1; TRBD2 matches at 10 bases. V was pared by 4 bases and J by 6 bases, with 6 bases of the junction left unmatched. From germline, CDR1 is LGHDT and CDR2 YNNKEL (reference sequence). The CDR3 consists of 15 residues. The CDR3 DNA sequence: TGTGCCAGCAGCCCCGGGACTAGCGCTACCAATGAGCAGTTCTTC. Its translation: CASSPGTSATNEQFF.

This chain links TRBV10-3 with TRBJ1-5; D gene ambiguous. The CDR3 is 14 residues long. Germline lookup yields CDR1 ENHRY and CDR2 SYGVKD. The V gene lost 0 bases and the J gene lost 3 bases, with 6 bases spanning the gap. The CDR3 protein is CAISESPVNQPQHF. CDR3 bases: TGTGCCATCAGTGAGTCCCCCGTCAATCAGCCCCAGCATTTT.

This clonotype was seen a handful of times. The genes are TRBV12-3 or TRBV12-4 and TRBJ2-5, with D possibly TRBD2 on 5 matching bases. The V and J ends lost 4 bases and 4 bases respectively, with 7 bases between them. The CDR3 totals 12 residues. The CDR3 spells CASSYTRETQYF. CDR3 bases: TGTGCCAGCAGTTACACTAGAGAGACCCAGTACTTC.

The chain employs TRBV7-9 and TRBJ1-2; no firm D call. The CDR3 consists of 11 residues. V was cut by 1 base and J by 8 bases, with 5 bases left in between. Germline V gives CDR1 SEHNR, CDR2 FQNEAQ (reference sequence). CDR3 sequence (DNA): TGTGCCAGCAGCTTAGTTGGAGGCTACACCTTC. Translating it yields CASSLVGGYTF.

Many counts were recorded for this clonotype. The rearrangement joins TRBV6-2 or TRBV6-3 to TRBJ2-1; 10 bases align to TRBD2. Trimming cost V 3 bases and J 4 bases; bases outside gene matches: 6. Germline V gene data show CDR1 as MNHEY and CDR2 as SVGEGT. The CDR3 has 16 residues. The CDR3 sequence is CASSYSGAGGYNEQFF. The CDR3 DNA is TGTGCCAGCAGTTATAGCGGAGCGGGAGGGTACAATGAGCAGTTCTTC.